A single sample gave rise to the 18 T cell receptor beta chains below, sequenced in a study of vaccination and CD4 T cells after COVID-19. These receptors are not linked to any known antigen. Treatment of the sample: roughly 11-day PBMC culture with coronavirus spike peptide pools or control peptides (ViraFEST assay). Once obtained from cultured CD4+ T cells, the DNA was sequenced using the Oncomine TCR Beta short-read assay. TCRdb fed the PCR reads into MiXCR, producing one record per CDR3 protein. This sample has about 19,000 distinct CDR3 sequences, with over 40% found just once. The sequencing used CD4+ T cells from blood, cultured in vitro, collected after SARS-CoV-2 vaccination. Receptors originate from a human donor who had recovered from COVID-19.

This clonotype has a single count. CDR3: CASYEGDTQYF. CDR3 in DNA: TGTGCCAGCTACGAGGGGGATACGCAGTATTTT. The chain carries TRBV11-3 and TRBJ2-3; tentatively, D is TRBD1 or TRBD2 (5 bases each). With 8 bases removed from V and 6 bases from J, the gap between germline ends came to 9 bases. CDR1 is SGHNT, CDR2 YENEEA, per germline. The CDR3 covers 11 residues. Combining the CDR3 with reference TRBV11-3 and TRBJ2-3 gives the whole variable domain EAGVVQSPRYKIIEKKQPVAFWCNPISGHNTLYWYLQNLGQGPELLIRYENEEAVDDSQLPKDRFSAERLKGVDSTLKIQPAELGDSAVYLCASYEGDTQYFGPGTRLTVL.

The V call is TRBV20-1, the J call TRBJ1-2; D possibly corresponds to TRBD1 (6 bases). There are 17 residues in the CDR3. CDR1 and CDR2 (germline): DFQATT, SNEGSKA (reference sequence). V was clipped by 0 bases and J by 2 bases, with 19 bases between them. In DNA form, the CDR3 reads TGCAGTGCTAGAGATTTAAAGGACAGCGTAATCAACTATGGCTACACCTTC. It yields the protein CSARDLKDSVINYGYTF.

The chain carries TRBV28 and TRBJ1-6; D gene ambiguous. V was pared by 6 bases and J by 7 bases, with 13 bases between. The CDR3 runs to 14 residues. The germline V gene encodes CDR1 MDHEN and CDR2 SYDVKM. This CDR3 is CASRPPRVNSPLHF. CDR3 DNA: TGTGCCAGCAGGCCCCCGAGGGTCAATTCACCCCTCCACTTT.

This clonotype was counted only a few times. The chain couples TRBV20-1 to TRBJ2-7, with 7 bases that match TRBD2. CDR1 and CDR2 (germline): DFQATT, SNEGSKA (reference sequence). J gave up 3 bases and V 5 bases, and 7 bases lay outside the gene matches. The CDR3 spans 13 residues. The CDR3 loop is CSARGDGIYEQYF. CDR3 DNA: TGCAGTGCTCGGGGGGACGGAATCTACGAGCAGTACTTC.

The chain combines TRBV5-1 with TRBJ2-2; D is ambiguous. This CDR3 is 16 amino acids long. Deletions cut 2 bases from V and 0 bases from J, with 11 bases between. In germline, CDR1 is SGHRS, CDR2 YFSETQ. The DNA of the CDR3 is TGCGCCAGCAGCTTCAATCGGGTCGCGAACACCGGGGAGCTGTTTTTT. It specifies CASSFNRVANTGELFF. Full variable domain (outside the CDR3, taken from reference TRBV5-1 and TRBJ2-2): KAGVTQTPRYLIKTRGQQVTLSCSPISGHRSVSWYQQTPGQGLQFLFEYFSETQRNKGNFPGRFSGRQFSNSRSEMNVSTLELGDSALYLCASSFNRVANTGELFFGEGSRLTVL.

V and J are TRBV19 and TRBJ1-5; no clear D gene. V was pared by 2 bases and J by 6 bases, with 8 bases between. Per the germline V gene, CDR1 is LNHDA and CDR2 is SQIVND (reference sequence). The CDR3 sequence is 13 residues long. CDR3 sequence: CASSILEGQPQHF. DNA for the CDR3: TGTGCCAGTAGTATATTGGAGGGTCAGCCCCAGCATTTT.

The chain employs TRBV19 and TRBJ2-1; the D is unclear. This CDR3 is built from 13 residues. In germline, CDR1 is LNHDA, CDR2 SQIVND (reference sequence). Trimming took 5 bases from V and 3 from J, leaving 8 bases between them. The CDR3 here is CASSLGNYNEQFF. In DNA form, the CDR3 reads TGTGCCAGTAGTTTAGGGAACTACAATGAGCAGTTCTTC.

The V gene is TRBV7-9, the J gene TRBJ1-1; a possible D gene is TRBD1 (5 bases). Trimming pared 7 bases from V and 8 bases from J, leaving 14 bases between. In germline, CDR1 is SEHNR, CDR2 FQNEAQ (reference sequence). The CDR3 runs 12 residues. CDR3 nucleotide sequence: TGTGCCAGCACAAGAGGGGTTCCGGAAGCTTTCTTT. This translates into CASTRGVPEAFF.

The chain joins TRBV19 to TRBJ1-2, with TRBD1 matching 9 bases. The germline V gene has CDR1 LNHDA and CDR2 SQIVND (reference sequence). This CDR3 is built from 14 residues. V shed 5 bases and J 4 bases; nucleotides not matched to a gene: 5. CDR3 sequence (DNA): TGTGCCAGTAGTCTCCGGGACAGGGTCTATGGCTACACCTTC. Its translation is CASSLRDRVYGYTF.

This chain connects TRBV28 to TRBJ1-1; a weak D match, TRBD1 (5 bases). CDR1 is MDHEN, CDR2 SYDVKM, per germline. With 5 bases removed from V and 0 bases from J, the gap between germline ends came to 16 bases. This CDR3 has 16 residues. The CDR3, as DNA: TGTGCCAGCAGTCCGGGGACCATGACAGTGAACACTGAAGCTTTCTTT. Translated, it gives CASSPGTMTVNTEAFF.

This clonotype has only one observation. The J gene is TRBJ1-1, the V gene TRBV30; 8 bases map to TRBD1. The V gene's germline CDR1 is GTSNPN and CDR2 SVGIG (reference sequence). The CDR3 has 14 amino acids. V shed 1 base, J shed 0 bases, and the junction held 1 base outside the gene matches. CDR3 in DNA: TGTGCCTGGAGTGCGGACAGGGTGAACACTGAAGCTTTCTTT. It specifies CAWSADRVNTEAFF.

The chain joins TRBV29-1 to TRBJ1-1; D is unclear. There are 13 residues in the CDR3. Trimming pared 4 bases from V and 0 bases from J, leaving 9 bases between. The germline V gene encodes CDR1 SQVTM and CDR2 ANQGSEA. In nucleotides, the CDR3 is TGCAGCGTTGTGAGGAGGATGAACACTGAAGCTTTCTTT. It specifies CSVVRRMNTEAFF.

The V gene is TRBV7-8, the J gene TRBJ1-5, with 7 bases aligning to TRBD1. Germline V gene lookup returns CDR1 SGHVS and CDR2 FQNEAQ. The CDR3 runs to 16 residues. With V trimmed by 0 bases and J by 1 base, 3 bases remained unmatched. The chain's CDR3 is CASSLAMGQSNQPQHF. The CDR3 nucleotides read TGTGCCAGCAGCTTAGCGATGGGACAGAGCAATCAGCCCCAGCATTTT.

The CDR3 is CASSERGVTFGYTF. CDR3 bases: TGTGCCAGCAGTGAACGGGGGGTTACTTTTGGCTACACCTTC. The rearrangement joins TRBV6-1 to TRBJ1-2; D might be TRBD1 (5 bases). CDR3 size: 14 residues. V was trimmed by 2 bases and J by 7 bases, leaving 14 bases between them. Germline-derived CDR1 and CDR2 are MNHNS and SASEGT.

This CDR3 is CSASSGSGSYEQYF. DNA for the CDR3: TGCAGTGCTAGTTCGGGTAGCGGGAGTTACGAGCAGTACTTC. This chain uses TRBV20-1 with TRBJ2-7, with TRBD2 identical over 9 bases. This CDR3 has 14 residues. Per germline, CDR1 DFQATT and CDR2 SNEGSKA (reference sequence). Losses at the gene ends were 3 bases for V and 4 bases for J; bases not matched to a gene: 7.

This clonotype was detected a few times. The chain combines TRBV6-2 or TRBV6-3 with TRBJ1-1, with 11 nucleotides matching TRBD1. The germline V gene encodes CDR1 MNHEY and CDR2 SVGEGT. The CDR3 runs to 18 residues. V gave up 8 bases and J gave up 4 bases; unmatched junction bases: 18. CDR3 loop: CASGHRDRGYSMSTEAFF. Written as DNA, the CDR3 is TGTGCCAGCGGACACCGGGACAGGGGGTACTCTATGAGCACTGAAGCTTTCTTT.

Regarding this clonotype: The final CDR3 position lacks the conserved phenylalanine or tryptophan, pointing to a likely read error. The J gene is TRBJ2-1, the V gene TRBV27, with D perhaps assigned TRBD1 or TRBD2 (5 bases each). The CDR3 consists of 19 residues. Trimming left V 0 bases short and J 1 base short, with 19 bases between. The germline gives CDR1 MNHEY, CDR2 SMNVEV (reference sequence). The CDR3 loop reads CASSLSGAGYDRSYNEQFL. For the CDR3, the DNA is TGTGCCAGCAGTTTATCCGGGGCCGGTTATGATCGGTCCTACAATGAGCAGTTCCTC.

This clonotype appeared a few times. The CDR3 bases are TGTGCCATCAGTGGACTAGGAGCAGATACGCAGTATTTT. Encoded protein: CAISGLGADTQYF. The V and J genes are TRBV10-3 and TRBJ2-3; possible D gene TRBD2, 6 bases. Germline assignment: CDR1 ENHRY and CDR2 SYGVKD. V shed 4 bases and J shed 4 bases, with 9 bases lying between them. The CDR3 loop spans 13 amino acids.